Listed here are 26 T cell receptor beta chains from one sample, sequenced in a study of T-cell reconstitution after alpha-beta-depleted transplantation in children. The library targeted TCRbeta and was prepared with unique molecular identifiers. MiXCR was run by TCRdb on the PCR reads, yielding one entry per CDR3 protein. The table has a few hundred thousand distinct CDR3 sequences, around 8.9% seen once; the top ten hold about 5.4%. The sample was PBMCs from the stem cell graft donor, taken from the stem cell graft. The receptors shown here come from a human donor who donated a stem cell graft to a child with SCID.

Of note for this clonotype: This may be a read error, as it is one base from a much larger clone. The genes are TRBV3-1 and TRBJ2-7, with D possibly matching TRBD2 (5 bases). The germline V and J ends were trimmed by 7 bases and 2 bases, with 18 bases remaining between them. CDR1 and CDR2 from the germline V gene are LGHDT and YNNKEL (reference sequence). This CDR3 region has 15 residues. This CDR3 is CASTRGLLGAYEQYF. For the CDR3, the DNA is TGTGCCAGCACCCGAGGCCTACTCGGGGCCTACGAGCAGTACTTC.

The table lists this clonotype with many counts. The chain has TRBV15 and TRBJ2-7; TRBD1 is a possible D gene (5 bases). Trimming removed 0 bases at V and 3 bases at J, with 6 bases between. The CDR3 runs 13 residues. Germline V gives CDR1 LNHNV, CDR2 YYDKDF (reference sequence). The CDR3 DNA sequence: TGTGCCACCAGCAGAGATGACAGCTACGAGCAGTACTTC. Translation gives CATSRDDSYEQYF.

This clonotype has a count of ten or more. This chain links TRBV6-1 with TRBJ2-1; 9 nucleotides align to TRBD1. The J segment lost 6 bases and the V segment lost 5 bases, leaving 8 bases of the junction unmatched. Germline CDR1 reads MNHNS; CDR2 reads SASEGT. The CDR3 is 15 amino acids. The CDR3 is CASSPGTGSSNEQFF. The CDR3 coding sequence is TGTGCCAGCAGTCCGGGGACAGGGTCTTCCAATGAGCAGTTCTTC.

In its sample, this clonotype was seen a few times. This rearrangement joins TRBV6-2 or TRBV6-3 to TRBJ2-2, with 12 bases fitting TRBD2. The CDR3 is 18 residues long. CDR1 and CDR2 from the germline V gene are MNHEY and SVGEGT. The V segment lost 1 base and the J segment 4 bases; nucleotides outside the gene matches: 7. The CDR3 DNA reads TGTGCCAGCAGTTACTTCGCCGGACTAGCGGGGAGCACCGGGGAGCTGTTTTTT. Translation: CASSYFAGLAGSTGELFF.

This clonotype was seen ten or more times. The rearrangement joins TRBV28 to TRBJ1-4; no clear D. Germline V CDR1 and CDR2: MDHEN, SYDVKM. The V end lost 11 bases, the J end lost 5 bases, and 9 bases lay between the germline ends. The CDR3 is 11 amino acids. The chain's CDR3 is CASMENEKLFF. CDR3 bases: TGTGCCTCGATGGAGAATGAAAAACTGTTTTTT.

This clonotype was observed at least ten times. The chain's CDR3 is CASSRDANYEQYF. The CDR3 region has the DNA TGTGCCTCTTCCAGGGACGCAAACTACGAGCAGTACTTC. The J gene is TRBJ2-7, the V gene TRBV5-4; D tentatively fits TRBD1 or TRBD2 (5 bases each). Germline CDR1 SGHNT, CDR2 YYREEE (reference sequence). The V and J ends lost 10 bases and 3 bases respectively, with 17 bases between them. The CDR3 spans 13 residues.

This clonotype was picked up many times. This chain links TRBV4-1 with TRBJ2-7; D may be TRBD1 or TRBD2 (5 bases each). The CDR3 runs to 16 residues. Trimming shortened V by 4 bases and J by 3 bases, and 19 bases separated the two germline ends. From germline, CDR1 is MGHRA and CDR2 YSYEKL. The CDR3: CASSRDPGTVYYEQYF. CDR3 DNA: TGCGCCAGCAGCCGGGATCCCGGGACGGTATACTACGAGCAGTACTTC.

This clonotype was found many times. J is TRBJ2-4 and V is TRBV20-1; weak D call: TRBD1 (6 bases). The CDR3 is made up of 16 amino acids. CDR1 and CDR2 (germline): DFQATT, SNEGSKA (reference sequence). Trimming shortened V by 3 bases and J by 0 bases, and 15 bases separated the two germline ends. The CDR3 reads CSARRVAGEAKNIQYF. The CDR3 bases are TGCAGTGCTAGGAGGGTTGCAGGGGAAGCCAAAAACATTCAGTACTTC.

This clonotype was counted at least ten times. The chain recombines TRBV24-1 with TRBJ2-5, with no clear D. The V and J ends lost 1 base and 0 bases respectively, with 11 bases between them. The length of the CDR3 is 16 residues. Germline-derived CDR1 and CDR2 are KGHDR and SFDVKD. CDR3 nucleotides: TGTGCCACCAGTGATTTTTCGGGTCTGTACCAAGAGACCCAGTACTTC. Translation: CATSDFSGLYQETQYF.

This clonotype was counted at least ten times. The chain carries TRBV3-1 and TRBJ1-1, with D hard to call. CDR3 size: 15 residues. Deletions cut 4 bases from V and 2 bases from J, with 14 bases between. The germline gives CDR1 LGHDT, CDR2 YNNKEL (reference sequence). This chain's CDR3 is CASSRTGIENTEAFF. In DNA, the CDR3 is TGTGCCAGCAGCCGGACGGGGATAGAAAACACTGAAGCTTTCTTT.

In this sample, this clonotype turned up many times. The genes are TRBV20-1 and TRBJ2-7; unclear D gene. Germline-derived CDR1 and CDR2 are DFQATT and SNEGSKA (reference sequence). The CDR3 extends over 14 amino acids. Trimming left V 5 bases short and J 0 bases short, with 14 bases between. In nucleotides, the CDR3 is TGCAGTGCTCTGGGCCAGGCAAGCTCCTACGAGCAGTACTTC. This translates into CSALGQASSYEQYF.

The genes are TRBV19 and TRBJ1-2; TRBD1 is a possible D gene (5 bases). Germline lookup yields CDR1 LNHDA and CDR2 SQIVND (reference sequence). V was shortened by 4 bases and J by 2 bases, with 8 bases between the two germline ends. This CDR3 comprises 13 residues. The CDR3 sequence is CASSRDGNYGYTF. CDR3 DNA: TGTGCCAGTAGTAGGGACGGGAACTATGGCTACACCTTC.

CDR3 protein: CASSDYTVSSYEQYF. For the CDR3, the DNA is TGTGCCAGCAGTGATTACACCGTTAGCTCCTACGAGCAGTACTTC. This sequence joins TRBV2 and TRBJ2-7; D is unresolved. The germline gives CDR1 SNHLY, CDR2 FYNNEI. The CDR3 is made up of 15 amino acids. Trimming took off 3 bases at V and 0 bases at J, with 12 bases between the two ends.

This clonotype was observed at least ten times. The chain is built from TRBV6-1 and TRBJ2-1; 9 positions agree with TRBD2. The V gene's germline CDR1 is MNHNS and CDR2 SASEGT. The CDR3 covers 16 residues. Trimming took 2 bases from V and 7 from J; bases not matched to a gene: 9. The CDR3: CASSERRGGAWNEQFF. The DNA of the CDR3 is TGTGCCAGCAGTGAAAGGCGCGGGGGGGCTTGGAATGAGCAGTTCTTC.

This clonotype was recorded at least ten times. V is TRBV9 and J is TRBJ2-3, with 11 bases matching TRBD2. J gave up 2 bases and V 4 bases, and 6 bases lay outside the gene matches. CDR1 SGDLS and CDR2 YYNGEE come from the germline V gene. The CDR3 sequence is 16 residues long. In DNA, the CDR3 is TGTGCCAGCAGCCCACTAGCGGGAGCCATCACAGATACGCAGTATTTT. This translates into CASSPLAGAITDTQYF.

The chain combines TRBV7-9 with TRBJ2-3; TRBD2 agrees at 8 bases. The V segment lost 2 bases and the J segment 4 bases; nucleotides outside the gene matches: 8. CDR3 length: 16 residues. Germline V lookup: CDR1 SEHNR, CDR2 FQNEAQ (reference sequence). This CDR3 reads CASSLNGGASADTQYF. In DNA form, the CDR3 reads TGTGCCAGCAGCTTAAACGGGGGGGCATCGGCAGATACGCAGTATTTT.

In this sample, this clonotype turned up many times. This chain links TRBV20-1 with TRBJ2-3; tentative D call: TRBD2 (6 bases). This CDR3 contains 14 residues. In germline, CDR1 is DFQATT, CDR2 SNEGSKA (reference sequence). Between the trimmed V and J ends, which lost 6 bases and 2 bases, there was a span of 15 bases. CDR3 amino acids: CSARPGVDTDTQYF. The CDR3 coding sequence is TGCAGTGCCCGCCCGGGGGTGGACACAGATACGCAGTATTTT.

This clonotype has ten or more counts. The V call is TRBV4-2, the J call TRBJ1-1, with D perhaps TRBD1 (5 bases). The CDR3 loop spans 15 amino acids. V was clipped by 1 base and J by 5 bases, with 14 bases between them. Germline V CDR1 and CDR2: LGHNA, YNFKEQ. The CDR3 nucleotides are TGTGCCAGCAGCCAAGGTCGGCAGGGCAATACTGAAGCTTTCTTT. Its translation: CASSQGRQGNTEAFF.

This clonotype was counted many times. The V call is TRBV6-1, the J call TRBJ2-7; maybe TRBD1 (7 bases). Trimming left V 7 bases short and J 6 bases short, with 28 bases between. The germline gives CDR1 MNHNS, CDR2 SASEGT. This CDR3 has 17 amino acids. CDR3 residues: CASNRRTGDRAIGEQYF. In DNA form, the CDR3 reads TGTGCCAGCAACAGACGGACGGGGGACAGAGCTATTGGCGAGCAGTACTTC.

Remarks on this clonotype: Being one base from a much bigger clone, this may be a read error. This chain joins TRBV5-5 and TRBJ1-4; D call uncertain. Germline assignment: CDR1 SGHKS and CDR2 YYEKEE (reference sequence). Trimming stripped 4 bases from V and 4 bases from J, with 14 bases between. This CDR3 contains 15 residues. The CDR3 nucleotides read TGTGCCAGCAGCCCTAACGAACAGTATAATGAAAAACTGTTTTTT. It translates to CASSPNEQYNEKLFF. The complete variable domain, with remaining parts taken from reference TRBV5-5 and TRBJ1-4, reads DAGVTQSPTHLIKTRGQQVTLRCSPISGHKSVSWYQQVLGQGPQFIFQYYEKEERGRGNFPDRFSARQFPNYSSELNVNALLLGDSALYLCASSPNEQYNEKLFFGSGTQLSVL.

There are many counts of this clonotype. This chain connects TRBV3-1 to TRBJ2-1, with 8 bases that match TRBD2. The CDR3 consists of 14 residues. Trimming removed 0 bases from V and 10 bases from J; junction bases left unmatched: 5. The V gene's germline CDR1 is LGHDT and CDR2 YNNKEL (reference sequence). CDR3 residues: CASSQDWASGEQFF. CDR3 nucleotide sequence: TGTGCCAGCAGCCAAGATTGGGCTAGCGGGGAGCAGTTCTTC.

The table lists this clonotype with many counts. The chain couples TRBV29-1 to TRBJ1-1; the match to TRBD1 covers 8 bases. The CDR3 has 14 amino acids. Trimming at V came to 3 bases and at J to 0 bases, leaving 3 bases not matched to a gene. Germline V gene sequence: CDR1 SQVTM, CDR2 ANQGSEA. CDR3 residues: CSVDSTGVNTEAFF. The DNA of the CDR3 is TGCAGCGTTGACTCGACAGGGGTGAACACTGAAGCTTTCTTT.

The sample holds many counts of this clonotype. CDR3 sequence: CASSSRGGGSNTDTQYF. The DNA of the CDR3 is TGTGCCAGCAGCTCCAGGGGGGGGGGCTCGAACACAGATACGCAGTATTTT. The chain links TRBV7-2 to TRBJ2-3; D possibly matches TRBD1 or TRBD2 (7 bases each). The V end lost 4 bases, the J end lost 2 bases, and 19 bases lay between the germline ends. Germline assignment: CDR1 SGHTA and CDR2 FQGNSA. This CDR3 contains 17 residues.

This clonotype was observed many times. Here the CDR3 reads CASSPVSAPGDTQYF. CDR3 nucleotide sequence: TGTGCCAGCTCACCGGTTTCTGCTCCCGGGGATACGCAGTATTTT. The chain combines TRBV18 with TRBJ2-3; no clear D gene. The CDR3 is 15 residues long. The V gene lost 3 bases and the J gene lost 6 bases, with 16 bases spanning the gap. CDR1 KGHSH and CDR2 LQKENI come from the germline V gene.

This clonotype was recorded at least ten times. The V gene is TRBV5-1, the J gene TRBJ2-3; TRBD1 agrees at 8 bases. V lost 4 bases to trimming and J lost 2 bases; unmatched junction nucleotides: 12. CDR1 and CDR2 (germline): SGHRS, YFSETQ. This CDR3 is 17 amino acids long. Here the CDR3 DNA reads TGCGCCAGCAGCCCAACCCCTCGGGGACAGGACACAGATACGCAGTATTTT. It specifies CASSPTPRGQDTDTQYF.

About this clonotype: An end of the junction differs from the germline gene, which may be a read error. The chain couples TRBV20-1 to TRBJ2-7, with D perhaps matching TRBD2 (6 bases). The germline CDR1 and CDR2 sequences are DFQATT and SNEGSKA (reference sequence). The CDR3 has 19 amino acids. The CDR3 loop is CCARDPGVGGAALRREQYF. CDR3 in DNA: TGCTGTGCTAGAGATCCTGGGGTAGGCGGGGCGGCCCTACGTAGGGAGCAGTACTTC.